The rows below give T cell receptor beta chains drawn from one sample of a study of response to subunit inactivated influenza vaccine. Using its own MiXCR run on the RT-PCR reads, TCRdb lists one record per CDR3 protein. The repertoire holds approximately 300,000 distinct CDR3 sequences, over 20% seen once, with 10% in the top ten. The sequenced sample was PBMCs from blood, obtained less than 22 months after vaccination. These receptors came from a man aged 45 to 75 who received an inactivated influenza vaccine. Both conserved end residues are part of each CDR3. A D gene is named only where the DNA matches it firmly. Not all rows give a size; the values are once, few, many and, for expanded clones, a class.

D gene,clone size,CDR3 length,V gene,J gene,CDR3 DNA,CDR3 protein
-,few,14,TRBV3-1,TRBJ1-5,TGTGCCAGCAGCCAGAGTGAGGGGGGGCAGCCCCAGCATTTT,CASSQSEGGQPQHF
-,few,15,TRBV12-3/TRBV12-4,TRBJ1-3,TGTGCCAGCAGTAGTCGTTGGGGCGGTGGAAACACCATATATTTT,CASSSRWGGGNTIYF
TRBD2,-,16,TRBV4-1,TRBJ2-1,TGCGCCAGCAGCCAACCCTCTAGCGGGAGGGCCCACAAGCAGTTCTTC,CASSQPSSGRAHKQFF
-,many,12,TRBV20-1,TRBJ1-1,TGCAGTGCTAGGTACAGACACACTGAAGCTTTCTTT,CSARYRHTEAFF
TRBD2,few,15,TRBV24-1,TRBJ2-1,TGTGCCACTCCGCTGACTAGCTTCTCCTACAATGAGCAGTTCTTC,CATPLTSFSYNEQFF
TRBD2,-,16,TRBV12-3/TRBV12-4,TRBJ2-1,TGTGCCAGCAGTTTTCTACTCACTAGCGGGAACAATGAGCAGTTCTTC,CASSFLLTSGNNEQFF
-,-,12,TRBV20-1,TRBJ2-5,TGCAGTGCTAAACGGGGACAAGAGACCCAGTACTTC,CSAKRGQETQYF
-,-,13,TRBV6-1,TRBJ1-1,TGTGCCAGCAGTAAACAGGGTTGGACTGAAGCTTTCTTT,CASSKQGWTEAFF
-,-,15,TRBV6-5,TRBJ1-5,TGTGCCAGCAGTTCACAGGGTTTTGGCAATCAGCCCCAGCATTTT,CASSSQGFGNQPQHF
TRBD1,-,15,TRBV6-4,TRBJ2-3,TGTGCCAGCAGCCAGGAAGGGACAGCCACAGATACGCAGTATTTT,CASSQEGTATDTQYF
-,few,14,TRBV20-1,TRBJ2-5,TGCAGTGCTAGAACCGCTAGAGGCATGGATACCCAGTACTTC,CSARTARGMDTQYF
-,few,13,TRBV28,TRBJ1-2,TGTGCCAGCAGTTCGAGGGGAGTTAGTGGCTACACCTTC,CASSSRGVSGYTF
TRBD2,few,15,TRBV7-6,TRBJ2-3,TGTGCCAGCAGCTGGCCTAGCGGGAGGGACGATACGCAGTATTTT,CASSWPSGRDDTQYF
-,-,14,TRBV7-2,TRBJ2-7,TGTGCCAGCAGCTTAGAGGCTTACTCCTACGAGCAGTACTTC,CASSLEAYSYEQYF
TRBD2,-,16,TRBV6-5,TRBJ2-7,TGTGCCAGCAGTTACTTAGCGGGAGTCGGATTATACGAGCAGTACTTC,CASSYLAGVGLYEQYF
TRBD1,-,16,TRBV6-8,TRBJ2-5,TGTGCCAGCAGTTACCCTTCGACAGGGTTCCAAGAGACCCAGTACTTC,CASSYPSTGFQETQYF
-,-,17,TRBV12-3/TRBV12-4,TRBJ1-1,TGTGCCAGCAGTTCGGGGCAGCCCCCAACTCTCGGCACTGAAGCTTTCTTT,CASSSGQPPTLGTEAFF
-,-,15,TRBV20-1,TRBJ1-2,TGCAGTGCTAGCCCCTTAGCAGGGTCTAACTATGGCTACACCTTC,CSASPLAGSNYGYTF
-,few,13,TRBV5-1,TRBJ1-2,TGCGCCAGCAGCCCCTCACAGTCCTATGGCTACACCTTC,CASSPSQSYGYTF
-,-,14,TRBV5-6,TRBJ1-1,TGTGCCAGCAGCAAAGACAGGATTAACACTGAAGCTTTCTTT,CASSKDRINTEAFF
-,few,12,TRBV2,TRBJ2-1,TGTGCCAGCTCAAATCTAGCGAGTGAGCAGTTCTTC,CASSNLASEQFF
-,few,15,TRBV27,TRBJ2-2,TGTGCCAGCAGTTTAGCACCGGGGAACACCGGGGAGCTGTTTTTT,CASSLAPGNTGELFF
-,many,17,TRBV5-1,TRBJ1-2,TGCGCCAGCAGCTTGGAACCCTACACCTCTATCAACTATGGCTACACCTTC,CASSLEPYTSINYGYTF
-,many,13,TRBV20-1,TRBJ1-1,TGCAGTGCTAGACGAGGGGCGAACACTGAAGCTTTCTTT,CSARRGANTEAFF
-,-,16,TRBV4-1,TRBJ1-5,TGCGCCAGCTCCTTAGTAGGGGGTTATAGCAATCAGCCCCAGCATTTT,CASSLVGGYSNQPQHF
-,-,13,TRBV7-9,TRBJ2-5,TGTGCCAGCACCAAGGACAGAGAAGAGACCCAGTACTTC,CASTKDREETQYF
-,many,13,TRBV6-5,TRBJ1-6,TGTGCCAGCAGTTACTCCTTGAATTCACCCCTCCACTTT,CASSYSLNSPLHF
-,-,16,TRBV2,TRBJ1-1,TGTGCCACCCCAAGCCCGAGCCCTTCAAGTGGGCTTGAAGCTTTCTTT,CATPSPSPSSGLEAFF
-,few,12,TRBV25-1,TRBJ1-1,TGTGCCAGCAGTGACCGCGGGGGGGAAGCTTTCTTT,CASSDRGGEAFF
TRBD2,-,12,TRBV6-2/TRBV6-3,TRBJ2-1,TGTGCCAGCAGTGCGGGAGGTACAGAGCAGTTCTTC,CASSAGGTEQFF
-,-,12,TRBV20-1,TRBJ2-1,TGCAGTGCCCGGACTCCCAACGCTGAGCAGTTCTTC,CSARTPNAEQFF
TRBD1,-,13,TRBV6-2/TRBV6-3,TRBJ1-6,TGTGCCAGCAAGACAGGGTTTTCTTCACCCCTCCACTTT,CASKTGFSSPLHF
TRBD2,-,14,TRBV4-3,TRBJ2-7,TGCGCCAGCAGCCAAGTTGGGACTAGCGCCGAGCAGTACTTC,CASSQVGTSAEQYF
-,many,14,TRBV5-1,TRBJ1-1,TGCGCCAGCAGCTTAGGGATTGGCGACACTGAAGCTTTCTTT,CASSLGIGDTEAFF
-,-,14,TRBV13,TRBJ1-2,TGTGCCAGCAGCTCTCCCGGGCAGGGTGGCAGCTACACCTTC,CASSSPGQGGSYTF
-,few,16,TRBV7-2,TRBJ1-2,TGTGCCAGCAGCTTAAGGGGCGGTATATCCAACTATGGCTACACCTTC,CASSLRGGISNYGYTF
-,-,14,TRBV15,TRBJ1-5,TGTGCCACCAGCAGACAGGGAGGCAATCAGCCCCAGCATTTT,CATSRQGGNQPQHF
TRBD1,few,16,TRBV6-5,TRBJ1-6,TGTGCCAGCAGTTACGGGGACAGATTCTATAATTCACCCCTCCACTTT,CASSYGDRFYNSPLHF
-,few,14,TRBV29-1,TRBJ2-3,TGCAGCGTCGCAGGTACAGGGAGCACAGATACGCAGTATTTT,CSVAGTGSTDTQYF
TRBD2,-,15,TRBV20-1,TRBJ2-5,TGCAGTGCTGGGGGTTGGAGCGGGAGGGCGGAGACCCAGTACTTC,CSAGGWSGRAETQYF
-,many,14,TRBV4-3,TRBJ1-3,TGCGCCAGCAGCCAATGGACGTCTGGAAACACCATATATTTT,CASSQWTSGNTIYF
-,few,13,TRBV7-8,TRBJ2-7,TGTGCCAGCAGACCCGGGTCATCCTACGAGCAGTACTTC,CASRPGSSYEQYF
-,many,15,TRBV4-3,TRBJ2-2,TGCGCCAGCAGCCAATGGTCACCAGGCACCGGGGAGCTGTTTTTT,CASSQWSPGTGELFF
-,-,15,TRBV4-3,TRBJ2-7,TGCGCCAGCAGCCAAGATTTGGACAGCACCTACGAGCAGTACTTC,CASSQDLDSTYEQYF
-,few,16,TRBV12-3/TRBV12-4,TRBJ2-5,TGTGCCAGCAGCAACCGGGAGCTAAGTATCCAAGAGACCCAGTACTTC,CASSNRELSIQETQYF
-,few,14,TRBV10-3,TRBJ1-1,TGTGCCATCAGTGATGTCAGGGTAAGCACTGAAGCTTTCTTT,CAISDVRVSTEAFF
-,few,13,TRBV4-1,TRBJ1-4,TGCGCCAGCAGCAGGACATCCAGCTTGAAACTGTTTTTT,CASSRTSSLKLFF
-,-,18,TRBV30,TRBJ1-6,TGTGCCTGGAGTGAAAGTCTCCGAGCCAATATAATATTCTCACCCCTCCACTTT,CAWSESLRANIIFSPLHF
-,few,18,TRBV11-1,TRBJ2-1,TGTGCCAGCAGTCAAGGCAGGCCTTCCTCCTTCTCCTACAATGAGCAGTTCTTC,CASSQGRPSSFSYNEQFF
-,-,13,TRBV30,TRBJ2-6,TGTGCCTGGAGTTTGGAGAGCGGCAACGTCCTGACTTTC,CAWSLESGNVLTF
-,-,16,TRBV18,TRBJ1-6,TGTGCCAGCTCACCTGAGAGTGGGCTGCATAATTCACCCCTCCACTTT,CASSPESGLHNSPLHF
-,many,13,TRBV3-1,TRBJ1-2,TGTGCCAGCAGCCAGAAGACCCGCTATGGCTACACCTTC,CASSQKTRYGYTF
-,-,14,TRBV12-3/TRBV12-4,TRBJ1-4,TGTGCCAGCAGTTTCGGTAGTTACCTGGAAAAACTGTTTTTT,CASSFGSYLEKLFF
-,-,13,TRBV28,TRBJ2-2,TGTCCCAGCAGTTTAATGGAGATCGGGGAGCTGTTTTTT,CPSSLMEIGELFF
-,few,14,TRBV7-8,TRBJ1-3,TGTGCCAGCAGCTTACGGGACTCCGGAAACACCATATATTTT,CASSLRDSGNTIYF
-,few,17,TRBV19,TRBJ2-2,TGTGCCAGTAGTATCTTCCCCGACAGACCGAACACCGGGGAGCTGTTTTTT,CASSIFPDRPNTGELFF
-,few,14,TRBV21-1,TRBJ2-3,TGTGCCAGCAGCGGACAGGACCCGGGAGATACGCAGTATTTT,CASSGQDPGDTQYF
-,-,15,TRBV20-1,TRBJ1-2,TGCAGTGCCGCAAATCCTGGCACGGACAACTATGGCTACACCTTC,CSAANPGTDNYGYTF
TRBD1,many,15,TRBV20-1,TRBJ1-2,TGCAGTGCTAGAACCGTGGGACAGGGGAACTATGGCTACACCTTC,CSARTVGQGNYGYTF
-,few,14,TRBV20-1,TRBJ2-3,TGCAGTGCTCTACGGACAGTGGGAACAGATACGCAGTATTTT,CSALRTVGTDTQYF